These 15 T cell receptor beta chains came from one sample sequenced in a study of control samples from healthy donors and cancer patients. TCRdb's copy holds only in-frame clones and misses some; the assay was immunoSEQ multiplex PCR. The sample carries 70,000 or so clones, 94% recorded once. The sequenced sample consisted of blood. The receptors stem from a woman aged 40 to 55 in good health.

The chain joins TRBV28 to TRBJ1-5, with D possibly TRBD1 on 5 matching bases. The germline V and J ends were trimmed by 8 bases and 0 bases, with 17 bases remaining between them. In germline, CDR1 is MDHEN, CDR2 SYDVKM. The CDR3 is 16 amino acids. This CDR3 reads CASRQVGTVSNQPQHF. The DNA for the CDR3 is TGTGCCAGCCGTCAAGTCGGGACGGTTAGCAATCAGCCCCAGCATTTT.

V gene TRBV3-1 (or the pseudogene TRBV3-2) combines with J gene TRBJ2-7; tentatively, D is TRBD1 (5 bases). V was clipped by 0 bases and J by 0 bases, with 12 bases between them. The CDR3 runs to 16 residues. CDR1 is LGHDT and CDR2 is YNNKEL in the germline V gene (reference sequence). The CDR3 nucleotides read TGTGCCAGCAGCCAAGATCGGACATTGACCTCCTACGAGCAGTACTTC. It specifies CASSQDRTLTSYEQYF.

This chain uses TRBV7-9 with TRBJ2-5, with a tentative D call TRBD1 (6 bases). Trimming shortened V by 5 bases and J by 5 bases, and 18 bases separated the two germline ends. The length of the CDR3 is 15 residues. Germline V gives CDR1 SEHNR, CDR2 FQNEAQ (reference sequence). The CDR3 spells CASSRHRVGVETQYF. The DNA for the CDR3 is TGTGCCAGCAGCCGGCACAGGGTCGGGGTCGAGACCCAGTACTTC.

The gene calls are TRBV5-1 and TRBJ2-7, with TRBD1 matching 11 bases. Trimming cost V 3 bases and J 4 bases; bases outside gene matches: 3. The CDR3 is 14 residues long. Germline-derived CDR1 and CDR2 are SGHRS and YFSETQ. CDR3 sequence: CASSWTGGLYEQYF. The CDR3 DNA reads TGCGCCAGCAGCTGGACAGGGGGCCTATACGAGCAGTACTTC.

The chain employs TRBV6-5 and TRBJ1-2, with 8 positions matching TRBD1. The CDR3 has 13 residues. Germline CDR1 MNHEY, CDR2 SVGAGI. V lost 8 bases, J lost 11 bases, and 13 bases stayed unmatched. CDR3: CASSVSRDRLYTF. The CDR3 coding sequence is TGTGCCAGCTCGGTGTCCCGGGACAGGCTGTACACCTTC.

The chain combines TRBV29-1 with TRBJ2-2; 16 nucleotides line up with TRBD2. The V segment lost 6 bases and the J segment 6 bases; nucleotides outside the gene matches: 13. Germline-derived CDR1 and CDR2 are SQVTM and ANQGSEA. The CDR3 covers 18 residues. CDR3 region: CSVSLQGLAGGPAGELFF. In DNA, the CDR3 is TGCAGCGTGTCCCTTCAGGGACTAGCGGGAGGGCCGGCCGGGGAGCTGTTTTTT.

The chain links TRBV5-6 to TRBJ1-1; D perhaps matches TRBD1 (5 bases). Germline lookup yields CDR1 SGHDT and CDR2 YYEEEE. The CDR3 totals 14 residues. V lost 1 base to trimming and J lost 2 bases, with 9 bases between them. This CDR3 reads CASSLKGPNTEAFF. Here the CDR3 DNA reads TGTGCCAGCAGCTTGAAGGGGCCCAACACTGAAGCTTTCTTT.

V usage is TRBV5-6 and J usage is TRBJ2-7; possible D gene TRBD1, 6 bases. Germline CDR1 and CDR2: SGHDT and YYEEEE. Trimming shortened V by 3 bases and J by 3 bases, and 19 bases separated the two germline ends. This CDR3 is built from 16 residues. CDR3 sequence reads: CASSSPDSGWLYEQYF. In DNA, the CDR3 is TGTGCCAGCAGCTCGCCGGACAGTGGTTGGCTCTACGAGCAGTACTTC.

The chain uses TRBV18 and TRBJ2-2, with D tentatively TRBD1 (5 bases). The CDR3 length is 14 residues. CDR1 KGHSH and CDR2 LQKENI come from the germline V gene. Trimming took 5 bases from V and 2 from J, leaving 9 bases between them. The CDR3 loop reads CASSVGANTGELFF. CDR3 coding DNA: TGTGCCAGCTCAGTAGGGGCTAACACCGGGGAGCTGTTTTTT. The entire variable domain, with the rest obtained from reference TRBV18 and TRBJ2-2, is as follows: NAGVMQNPRHLVRRRGQEARLRCSPMKGHSHVYWYRQLPEEGLKFMVYLQKENIIDESGMPKERFSAEFPKEGPSILRIQQVVRGDSAAYFCASSVGANTGELFFGEGSRLTVL.

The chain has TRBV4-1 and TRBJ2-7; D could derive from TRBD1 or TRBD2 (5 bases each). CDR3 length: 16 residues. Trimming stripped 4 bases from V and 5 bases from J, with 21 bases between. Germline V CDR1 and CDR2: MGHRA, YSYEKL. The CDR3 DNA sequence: TGCGCCAGCAGCCCAGGTTCCCTACGAGGGGCGCACGAGCAGTACTTC. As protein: CASSPGSLRGAHEQYF.

CDR3 sequence: CASSEGAAGGIETQYF. CDR3 DNA sequence: TGTGCCAGCAGTGAAGGAGCGGCAGGGGGCATCGAGACCCAGTACTTC. The chain employs TRBV6-1 and TRBJ2-5; 8 bases are shared with TRBD1. The trim removed 1 base at V and 5 bases at J, leaving 9 bases unmatched. The CDR3 is made up of 16 amino acids. From germline, CDR1 is MNHNS and CDR2 SASEGT.

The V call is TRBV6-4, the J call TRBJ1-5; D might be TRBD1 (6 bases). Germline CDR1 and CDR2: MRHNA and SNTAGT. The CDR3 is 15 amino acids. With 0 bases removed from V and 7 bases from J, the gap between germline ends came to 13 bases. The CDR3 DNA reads TGTGCCAGCAGTGACTCCAACAGGGTGCAGCAGCCCCAGCATTTT. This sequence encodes CASSDSNRVQQPQHF.

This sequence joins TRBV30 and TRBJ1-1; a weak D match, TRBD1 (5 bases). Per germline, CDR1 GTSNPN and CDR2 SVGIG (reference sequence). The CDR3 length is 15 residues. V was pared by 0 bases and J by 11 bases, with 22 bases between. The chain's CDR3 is CAWSVGGFQGLDAFF. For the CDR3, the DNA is TGTGCCTGGAGTGTAGGTGGCTTTCAGGGTCTTGACGCTTTCTTT.

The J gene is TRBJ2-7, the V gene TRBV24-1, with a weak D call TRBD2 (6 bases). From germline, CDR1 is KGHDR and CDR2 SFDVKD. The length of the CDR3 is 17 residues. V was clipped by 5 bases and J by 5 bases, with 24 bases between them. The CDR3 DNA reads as TGTGCCACCAGTGCCGACCACTTAGCGGCACAGGTCCACGAGCAGTACTTC. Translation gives CATSADHLAAQVHEQYF.

The CDR3 DNA sequence: TGTGCCAGCAGCCCGCGGGGCGACCAAGAGACCCAGTACTTC. As protein: CASSPRGDQETQYF. The chain has TRBV9 and TRBJ2-5; TRBD2 is a possible D gene (6 bases). The CDR3 covers 14 residues. The V and J ends lost 4 bases and 0 bases respectively, with 10 bases between them. Germline-derived CDR1 and CDR2 are SGDLS and YYNGEE.